This T cell receptor beta chain was observed in a study of radiotherapy plus CTLA-4 blockade in lung cancer. Findings and limits, study-wide: After radiotherapy and ipilimumab, tumor-derived clones expanded in peripheral blood.

The assay was immunoSEQ multiplex PCR, and TCRdb's table has in-frame clones only and misses some. The sample has over 50,000 clones; 65% to 80% are singletons. CDR1 and CDR2 (germline): SGDLS, YYNGEE. The CDR3 is 12 amino acids. The V and J ends lost 1 base and 4 bases respectively, with 4 bases between them. This clone appeared a single time. Antigen specificity is unknown. Other DNA sequences in this specimen translate into the identical CDR3. This chain connects TRBV9 to TRBJ2-3; no clear D gene. Material: peripheral blood, obtained from a patient treated with radiotherapy plus ipilimumab. This clonotype was obtained from a human donor with non-small cell lung cancer who had a complete response to radiotherapy plus ipilimumab. DNA for the CDR3: TGTGCCAGCAGCGTAAGAGCAGATACGCAGTATTTT. It is translated as CASSVRADTQYF.